This T cell receptor beta chain derives from a study of tissue T cells after allogeneic stem cell transplantation. Study-wide findings and caveats: Only a limited share of tissue TCRs appeared in blood or spleen. Shared clones across patients were few; motif clustering revealed tissue-specific shared signatures. Limitations included a small, clinically heterogeneous cohort and limited sampling depth. Anatomically similar tissues had similar TCR repertoires within each patient.

A word on this clone: The antigen is unknown. Genes here carry mouse names. With the read ending 1 residue before the CDR3 end, the germline J gene is used to fill in that end.

Using immunoSEQ multiplex PCR, the repertoire was profiled, and TCRdb retains in-frame clones only, with some absent. The sample shows approximately 17,000 clones, under 80% of them seen only once. CDR3 size: 14 residues. J was trimmed by 6 bases and V by 5 bases; bases with no gene match: 5. CDR1 and CDR2 from the germline V gene are SGHSA and FRNQAP. Sequences were obtained from spleen. This TCR came from a female BALB/c mouse in good health. The MHC haplotype of this mouse line is H2-d. The chain links TRBV16 to TRBJ1-4; TRBD1 matches at 8 bases. The CDR3 sequence is CASSMDRDDERLFF. The sequenced CDR3 bases are TGTGCAAGCAGCATGGACAGGGATGACGAAAGATTATTT.